The next 23 T cell receptor beta chains were all read from a single sample in a study of blood T cell repertoires in COVID-19. Assay used: immunoSEQ multiplex PCR; TCRdb lists only in-frame clones, some missing. The table lists over 95,000 clones, about four fifths of them singletons. Sequencing was done on a sample of peripheral blood. The receptors shown here come from a human donor in a cohort sampled during active COVID-19.

The chain combines TRBV6-6 with TRBJ1-1, with a weak D call TRBD1 (6 bases). This CDR3 region has 13 residues. Trimming left V 4 bases short and J 2 bases short, with 8 bases between. Germline lookup yields CDR1 MNHNY and CDR2 SVGAGI (reference sequence). The CDR3 DNA reads TGTGCCAGCAGTTCACAGGGTAACACTGAAGCTTTCTTT. Residues: CASSSQGNTEAFF.

This clone turned up a few times. The V call is TRBV7-8, the J call TRBJ1-1; 10 bases agree with TRBD1. CDR1 is SGHVS, CDR2 FQNEAQ, per germline. Trimming cost V 5 bases and J 5 bases; bases outside gene matches: 8. This CDR3 is built from 15 residues. CDR3 amino acids: CASSAWDRGNTEAFF. CDR3 nucleotides: TGTGCCAGCAGCGCCTGGGACAGGGGAAATACTGAAGCTTTCTTT.

This clone has a single count. J is TRBJ1-2 and V is TRBV18, with a possible D match to TRBD1 (5 bases). The CDR3 sequence is 14 residues long. Germline loops: CDR1 KGHSH, CDR2 LQKENI. V gave up 0 bases and J gave up 8 bases, with 13 bases separating them. For the CDR3, the DNA is TGTGCCAGCTCACCACCGGTGGGGCAGGGCGGCTACACCTTC. It encodes CASSPPVGQGGYTF.

The chain employs TRBV30 and TRBJ2-1; D possibly corresponds to TRBD2 (6 bases). V shed 1 base and J shed 3 bases, with 10 bases lying between them. The CDR3 totals 14 residues. Per germline, CDR1 GTSNPN and CDR2 SVGIG (reference sequence). CDR3 amino acids: CAWSGGAVYNEQFF. In nucleotides, the CDR3 is TGTGCCTGGAGTGGCGGGGCGGTCTACAATGAGCAGTTCTTC.

The DNA of the CDR3 is TGTGCCAGCAGCGTTTACAGGGGAGATCAGCCCCAGCATTTT. This codes for CASSVYRGDQPQHF. The rearrangement links TRBV7-2 to TRBJ1-5, with 7 bases aligning to TRBD1. The germline V gene encodes CDR1 SGHTA and CDR2 FQGNSA. The CDR3 contains 14 residues. The V and J ends lost 5 bases and 5 bases, in that order; junction bases with no gene match: 6. The variable domain in full, with the rest retrieved from reference TRBV7-2 and TRBJ1-5, is GAGVSQSPSNKVTEKGKDVELRCDPISGHTALYWYRQSLGQGLEFLIYFQGNSAPDKSGLPSDRFSAERTGGSVSTLTIQRTQQEDSAVYLCASSVYRGDQPQHFGDGTRLSIL.

This chain uses TRBV7-6 with TRBJ2-3; 9 positions agree with TRBD1. This CDR3 has 18 amino acids. The V gene's germline CDR1 is SGHVS and CDR2 FNYEAQ. The ends lost 3 bases at V and 4 bases at J; junction bases unmatched: 14. The CDR3 region is CASSFQTAGTGRSDTQYF. The DNA for the CDR3 is TGTGCCAGCAGCTTCCAAACCGCCGGGACAGGGAGGTCAGATACGCAGTATTTT.

This chain connects TRBV27 to TRBJ2-7; D is perhaps TRBD1 (5 bases). V lost 6 bases and J lost 2, with 14 bases in between. The CDR3 length is 14 residues. Germline assignment: CDR1 MNHEY and CDR2 SMNVEV (reference sequence). The CDR3 coding sequence is TGTGCCAGCAGCTCTGGACAAACGACCTACGAGCAGTACTTC. Its translation: CASSSGQTTYEQYF.

The gene calls are TRBV7-3 and TRBJ1-6; D is perhaps TRBD1 (6 bases). Germline V gene lookup returns CDR1 SGHTA and CDR2 FQGTGA. V lost 3 bases and J 7 bases, leaving 13 bases between the germline ends. CDR3 size: 15 residues. For the CDR3, the DNA is TGTGCCAGCAGCTTGGTACGACAGGACAATTCACCCCTCCACTTT. Protein product: CASSLVRQDNSPLHF.

V and J are TRBV7-9 and TRBJ2-7, with TRBD1 identical over 7 bases. The CDR3 extends over 16 amino acids. With V trimmed by 4 bases and J by 3 bases, 12 bases remained unmatched. CDR1 is SEHNR, CDR2 FQNEAQ, per germline (reference sequence). The CDR3 DNA sequence: TGTGCCAGCAGCTCCTCTCACCGGGACAGCTTCTACGAGCAGTACTTC. Translating it yields CASSSSHRDSFYEQYF.

This clone is a singleton in its sample. CDR3 nucleotide sequence: TGTGCCACCAGTGCCGGGACAGGCTACACCGGCGAGCAGTACTTC. Amino acid sequence: CATSAGTGYTGEQYF. This chain joins TRBV24-1 and TRBJ2-7, with 8 bases aligning to TRBD1. Germline V gene data show CDR1 as KGHDR and CDR2 as SFDVKD. This CDR3 is 15 amino acids long. V trimming: 5 bases; J trimming: 6 bases; junction bases outside the gene matches: 11.

This clone was observed a handful of times. The rearrangement links TRBV2 to TRBJ1-5, with D unresolved. CDR3 size: 13 residues. Germline CDR1 SNHLY, CDR2 FYNNEI. Trimming left V 5 bases short and J 7 bases short, with 12 bases between. This chain's CDR3 is CASSRAGWQPQHF. CDR3 nucleotides: TGTGCCAGCAGTCGAGCGGGTTGGCAGCCCCAGCATTTT.

The CDR3 bases are TGTGCCAGCAGTTCATGGGGGCCCCTCAATGAGCAGTTCTTC. It encodes CASSSWGPLNEQFF. The chain couples TRBV27 to TRBJ2-1, with D maybe TRBD1 (6 bases). Germline V CDR1 and CDR2: MNHEY, SMNVEV (reference sequence). The ends were cut back, 4 bases at V and 6 bases at J, with 13 bases in the middle. This CDR3 spans 14 amino acids.

This chain links TRBV6-1 with TRBJ1-5, with D perhaps TRBD1 (6 bases). Germline lookup yields CDR1 MNHNS and CDR2 SASEGT. The CDR3 runs to 16 residues. Trimming shortened V by 2 bases and J by 0 bases, and 11 bases separated the two germline ends. In DNA, the CDR3 is TGTGCCAGCAGTGAAATGGCAGGGGATAGCAATCAGCCCCAGCATTTT. It encodes CASSEMAGDSNQPQHF.

Concerning this clone: Other DNA sequences in this specimen translate into the identical CDR3. The rearrangement links TRBV2 to TRBJ1-3; D gene unclear. V shed 8 bases and J shed 0 bases, with 5 bases lying between them. Per germline, CDR1 SNHLY and CDR2 FYNNEI. This CDR3 comprises 12 residues. Written as DNA, the CDR3 is TGTGCCAGCTCGGGCTCTGGAAACACCATATATTTT. This codes for CASSGSGNTIYF.

The chain is built from TRBV9 and TRBJ2-2; possible D gene TRBD2, 7 bases. The CDR3 runs to 17 residues. Germline V lookup: CDR1 SGDLS, CDR2 YYNGEE. V dropped 5 bases and J dropped 1 base, with 18 bases sitting between them. In nucleotides, the CDR3 is TGTGCCAGCAGGCCTTTATTAGGGGGGGAGAACACCGGGGAGCTGTTTTTT. This gives the protein CASRPLLGGENTGELFF.

This clone was observed at least ten times. The chain couples TRBV7-9 to TRBJ2-7; 8 bases are a match to TRBD2. V was clipped by 4 bases and J by 1 base; unmatched bases: 15. CDR1 and CDR2 (germline): SEHNR, FQNEAQ (reference sequence). The CDR3 runs 18 residues. The CDR3 loop is CASSSAAYATSASYEQYF. CDR3 sequence (DNA): TGTGCCAGCAGCTCAGCAGCTTACGCGACTAGCGCGTCCTACGAGCAGTACTTC.

This sequence joins TRBV11-3 and TRBJ1-1; tentative D call: TRBD1 (5 bases). There are 14 residues in the CDR3. Germline CDR1 reads SGHNT; CDR2 reads YENEEA. Trimming left V 0 bases short and J 5 bases short, with 10 bases between. CDR3 sequence (DNA): TGTGCCAGCAGCTTAGATCGGGGGGGGACTGAAGCTTTCTTT. This encodes CASSLDRGGTEAFF.

This chain links TRBV5-1 with TRBJ2-1, with 13 bases fitting TRBD2. The germline V gene has CDR1 SGHRS and CDR2 YFSETQ. CDR3 length equals 15 residues. Trimming at V came to 4 bases and at J to 7 bases, leaving 5 bases not matched to a gene. CDR3 nucleotide sequence: TGCGCCAGCAGCCAGGGACTAGCGGGGCTAAATGAGCAGTTCTTC. Encoded protein: CASSQGLAGLNEQFF.

The chain's CDR3 is CASSLSGGASVNEQFF. The CDR3 coding sequence is TGTGCCAGCAGCCTTAGCGGGGGGGCATCGGTGAATGAGCAGTTCTTC. This sequence joins TRBV7-3 and TRBJ2-1; 11 positions match TRBD2. This CDR3 has 16 residues. With V trimmed by 5 bases and J by 7 bases, 10 bases remained unmatched. The germline gives CDR1 SGHTA, CDR2 FQGTGA. Combining the CDR3 with reference TRBV7-3 and TRBJ2-1 gives the whole variable domain GAGVSQTPSNKVTEKGKYVELRCDPISGHTALYWYRQSLGQGPEFLIYFQGTGAADDSGLPNDRFFAVRPEGSVSTLKIQRTERGDSAVYLCASSLSGGASVNEQFFGPGTRLTVL.

The gene calls are TRBV6-2 or TRBV6-3 and TRBJ2-7; 11 bases map to TRBD2. The germline V gene encodes CDR1 MNHEY and CDR2 SVGEGT. V trimming: 5 bases; J trimming: 6 bases; junction bases outside the gene matches: 9. The CDR3 is 15 residues long. CDR3 in DNA: TGTGCCAGCAGTGGACTAGCGGGTCCGTGGGGCGAGCAGTACTTC. This codes for CASSGLAGPWGEQYF.

The chain is built from TRBV3-1 (or the pseudogene TRBV3-2) and TRBJ1-2; D gene ambiguous. V lost 3 bases to trimming and J lost 7 bases, with 18 bases between them. There are 15 residues in the CDR3. Per the germline V gene, CDR1 is LGHDT and CDR2 is YNNKEL (reference sequence). The CDR3 sequence: CASSHRKMTIGGYTF. As DNA, the CDR3 is TGTGCCAGCAGCCACCGAAAGATGACAATCGGTGGCTACACCTTC.

The rearrangement links TRBV3-1 (or the pseudogene TRBV3-2) to TRBJ2-7; 10 nucleotides line up with TRBD1. Per the germline V gene, CDR1 is LGHDT and CDR2 is YNNKEL (reference sequence). Trimming removed 3 bases from V and 0 bases from J; junction bases left unmatched: 5. The CDR3 loop spans 16 amino acids. The chain's CDR3 is CASSQGRTGGSYEQYF. The CDR3 bases are TGTGCCAGCAGCCAGGGGAGGACAGGGGGCTCCTACGAGCAGTACTTC.

This clone was observed a handful of times. This chain connects TRBV24-1 to TRBJ2-7; D is ambiguous. This CDR3 has 15 amino acids. V gave up 3 bases and J gave up 2 bases, with 13 bases separating them. Germline CDR1 KGHDR, CDR2 SFDVKD. CDR3 nucleotide sequence: TGTGCCACCAGTGATCCCCGGGTCAACACCTACGAGCAGTACTTC. Translating gives CATSDPRVNTYEQYF.